Listed below are T cell receptor beta chains from one sample, sequenced in a study of blood T cells in healthy people across ages. Each CDR3 protein gets one entry after TCRdb re-called the 5' RACE reads with MiXCR. The sample includes some 1 million distinct CDR3 sequences, over 35% seen only once; the top ten take 15% to 20%. Material for sequencing was blood. The receptors shown here come from a woman aged 55-69 years in good health. CDR3s leave out the opening cysteine and the closing phenylalanine or tryptophan. Fields, in order: V gene, clone size, CDR3 protein. Clone sizes are given selectively: once, few, many, or a class where the clone is expanded.

v_call: TRBV20-1; clone_size: once; cdr3_aa: SAVRGGSYEQY
v_call: TRBV30; clone_size: .; cdr3_aa: AYWVGSPTDTQY
v_call: TRBV29-1; clone_size: few; cdr3_aa: SVEADYEQY
v_call: TRBV6-2/TRBV6-3; clone_size: few; cdr3_aa: ASRPQGFNEKLF
v_call: TRBV10-3; clone_size: few; cdr3_aa: AIRGGTSGSDSYEQY
v_call: TRBV7-3; clone_size: few; cdr3_aa: ASSLTTSTDTQY
v_call: TRBV5-1; clone_size: .; cdr3_aa: ASSFLAGGNNEQF
v_call: TRBV6-5; clone_size: .; cdr3_aa: ASNSIRDSTYEQY
v_call: TRBV2; clone_size: once; cdr3_aa: ASSDGLNTDTRY
v_call: TRBV2; clone_size: .; cdr3_aa: ASSGDWDQPQH
v_call: TRBV20-1; clone_size: .; cdr3_aa: SASGAEPYEQY
v_call: TRBV9; clone_size: .; cdr3_aa: ASSVSPGSTDTQY
v_call: TRBV9; clone_size: .; cdr3_aa: ACSFETGRSGYT
v_call: TRBV5-1; clone_size: .; cdr3_aa: ASSSQTRSYEQY
v_call: TRBV11-2; clone_size: few; cdr3_aa: ASSPPKALNTGELF
v_call: TRBV10-3; clone_size: few; cdr3_aa: AITDRRGQDPETQY
v_call: TRBV3-1; clone_size: .; cdr3_aa: ASSQGLAGAPSYEQY
v_call: TRBV5-1; clone_size: few; cdr3_aa: ASSPKGVFYEQY
v_call: TRBV29-1; clone_size: .; cdr3_aa: SVGTSGRGEQY
v_call: TRBV9; clone_size: many; cdr3_aa: ASSVDGETQY
v_call: TRBV5-6; clone_size: .; cdr3_aa: ASSHGQGDQPQH
v_call: TRBV2; clone_size: .; cdr3_aa: ASKLKWTAQEAQY
v_call: TRBV9; clone_size: few; cdr3_aa: ASSVRQAIQETQY
v_call: TRBV7-9; clone_size: .; cdr3_aa: ASSLNVNLGAF
v_call: TRBV5-1; clone_size: .; cdr3_aa: ASSETGTSIRNEQF
v_call: TRBV4-3; clone_size: .; cdr3_aa: ASSPLGSGVYGANVLT
v_call: TRBV6-5; clone_size: .; cdr3_aa: ASSYGSPGVFDEQY
v_call: TRBV14; clone_size: .; cdr3_aa: ASSQGRGQPRTYEQY
v_call: TRBV10-3; clone_size: .; cdr3_aa: AIRTGTGYTDTQY
v_call: TRBV20-1; clone_size: few; cdr3_aa: SANGHQQETQY
v_call: TRBV2; clone_size: .; cdr3_aa: ASSESLPGQNNEQF
v_call: TRBV30; clone_size: .; cdr3_aa: AWSDGGGINEQY
v_call: TRBV4-1; clone_size: .; cdr3_aa: ASSDGVGGTEAF
v_call: TRBV5-1; clone_size: few; cdr3_aa: ASLRDTSTDTQY